The 31 T cell receptor beta chains in this list originate from one sample, sequenced in a study of shared clonotypes between healthy human individuals (dated by TCRdb to 2020 to 2021). Libraries were built with the immunoSEQ multiplex PCR assay. In TCRdb, the immuneACCESS table is reduced to in-frame sequences with V and J assigned. These tables do not hold every clone; where another copy was compared, an unresolved V gene accounts for under half, and the others remain unexplained. This sample lists some 2.3 million clones; over 90% were detected once. The ten largest clones add up to approximately 0.4% of the sample. Sequencing input: naive CD4+ T cells from PBMCs. The sample's cell subset or site, from its label and the paper: CD45RA+ positively selected. The receptors originated from a man younger than 30 in good health. Some clones in this sample may be carry-over from other donors' samples.

V usage is TRBV30 and J usage is TRBJ2-7; 7 bases map to TRBD1. The CDR3 length is 15 residues. Germline V gene lookup returns CDR1 GTSNPN and CDR2 SVGIG (reference sequence). V lost 2 bases and J lost 5; bases outside the gene matches: 12. The CDR3: CAWSSKTGPNNEQYF. The CDR3 DNA reads as TGTGCCTGGAGTTCCAAGACAGGGCCGAACAACGAGCAGTACTTC.

The J gene is TRBJ2-7, the V gene TRBV27; D is ambiguous. Between the trimmed V and J ends, which lost 3 bases and 2 bases, there was a span of 11 bases. This CDR3 contains 14 residues. Germline V gene data show CDR1 as MNHEY and CDR2 as SMNVEV (reference sequence). CDR3: CASSFGQVPYEQYF. As DNA, the CDR3 is TGTGCCAGCAGTTTCGGGCAGGTCCCCTACGAGCAGTACTTC.

This chain joins TRBV19 and TRBJ1-5, with 7 positions matching TRBD1. Germline lookup yields CDR1 LNHDA and CDR2 SQIVND (reference sequence). This CDR3 contains 15 residues. V was clipped by 3 bases and J by 6 bases; unmatched bases: 8. As DNA, the CDR3 is TGTGCCAGTAGTATGGGAGGGCAGGGGGGTCAGCCCCAGCATTTT. Its translation is CASSMGGQGGQPQHF.

With regard to this clone: Additional DNA sequences in this sample encode the identical CDR3. V is TRBV11-2 and J is TRBJ2-1; D is uncertain. The V end was cut by 3 bases, the J end by 0 bases, with 6 bases between. This CDR3 region has 14 residues. CDR1 and CDR2 from the germline V gene are SGHAT and FQNNGV. CDR3 DNA sequence: TGTGCCAGCAGCTTTGGCAGCTCCTACAATGAGCAGTTCTTC. As protein: CASSFGSSYNEQFF. Full variable domain (remainder filled in from reference TRBV11-2 and TRBJ2-1): EAGVAQSPRYKIIEKRQSVAFWCNPISGHATLYWYQQILGQGPKLLIQFQNNGVVDDSQLPKDRFSAERLKGVDSTLKIQPAKLEDSAVYLCASSFGSSYNEQFFGPGTRLTVL.

J is TRBJ2-5 and V is TRBV11-3; 8 bases match TRBD1. The CDR3 sequence is 16 residues long. CDR1 is SGHNT and CDR2 is YENEEA in the germline V gene. Trimming took 5 bases from V and 2 from J; bases not matched to a gene: 10. CDR3 coding DNA: TGTGCCAGCAGCCCCCGGGAACAGGGGGGACAAGAGACCCAGTACTTC. Residues: CASSPREQGGQETQYF.

V gene TRBV6-1 combines with J gene TRBJ2-7; 8 nucleotides agree with TRBD1. V dropped 6 bases and J dropped 0; count of bases not matched to a gene: 7. The CDR3 covers 15 residues. Germline-derived CDR1 and CDR2 are MNHNS and SASEGT. The CDR3 region is CASRETGVSSYEQYF. CDR3 DNA: TGTGCCAGCAGAGAGACAGGGGTAAGCTCCTACGAGCAGTACTTC.

This clone was detected only once. This rearrangement joins TRBV7-8 to TRBJ2-7, with D tentatively TRBD1 (6 bases). This CDR3 comprises 15 residues. Germline V CDR1 and CDR2: SGHVS, FQNEAQ. Trimming removed 5 bases at V and 6 bases at J, with 20 bases between. CDR3 residues: CASSRDRTARGEQYF. The CDR3 DNA reads TGTGCCAGCAGCCGTGACCGGACAGCCAGAGGCGAGCAGTACTTC.

This chain joins TRBV7-3 and TRBJ2-5; tentatively, D is TRBD1 (6 bases). The germline V gene has CDR1 SGHTA and CDR2 FQGTGA. This CDR3 is 16 amino acids long. V gave up 1 base and J gave up 7 bases, with 19 bases separating them. The CDR3 nucleotides read TGTGCCAGCAGCTTAAGGGCAGGGGCCCCAAGTACGACCCAGTACTTC. It yields the protein CASSLRAGAPSTTQYF.

The V gene is TRBV30, the J gene TRBJ1-2; no definite D call. V dropped 2 bases and J dropped 8 bases, with 15 bases sitting between them. CDR1 GTSNPN and CDR2 SVGIG come from the germline V gene (reference sequence). This CDR3 is built from 13 residues. The CDR3 here is CAWSPVPTSGYTF. CDR3 coding DNA: TGTGCCTGGAGTCCCGTACCGACCTCGGGCTACACCTTC.

The chain uses TRBV29-1 and TRBJ2-3, with 11 bases fitting TRBD2. The junction had 7 bases not matched to a gene; V was cut back by 6 bases and J by 5 bases. This CDR3 is 14 amino acids long. Germline V gene sequence: CDR1 SQVTM, CDR2 ANQGSEA. The CDR3 nucleotides read TGCAGCGTGGATCCCGGGACTAGCGGAGATACGCAGTATTTT. Its protein product is CSVDPGTSGDTQYF.

Concerning this clone: The junction and the germline gene differ at one end; a read error may be behind it. The same CDR3 is also encoded by other DNA sequences in this sample. The chain links TRBV5-4 to TRBJ2-1; a weak D match, TRBD2 (5 bases). The CDR3 length is 14 residues. Germline CDR1 SGHNT, CDR2 YYREEE (reference sequence). The CDR3 region has the DNA TGTGCCAGCCTCAGCGGCAGCTCCTATAATGAGCAGTTCTTC. This codes for CASLSGSSYNEQFF.

This chain connects TRBV7-3 to TRBJ2-2; tentatively, D is TRBD1 (6 bases). With 7 bases removed from V and 0 bases from J, the gap between germline ends came to 12 bases. Germline CDR1 and CDR2: SGHTA and FQGTGA. The CDR3 covers 15 residues. The CDR3 DNA reads as TGTGCCAGCATCTACCGGACAGCGAACACCGGGGAGCTGTTTTTT. Protein sequence: CASIYRTANTGELFF. Combining the CDR3 with reference TRBV7-3 and TRBJ2-2 gives the whole variable domain GAGVSQTPSNKVTEKGKYVELRCDPISGHTALYWYRQSLGQGPEFLIYFQGTGAADDSGLPNDRFFAVRPEGSVSTLKIQRTERGDSAVYLCASIYRTANTGELFFGEGSRLTVL.

V and J are TRBV10-3 and TRBJ2-1, with 7 bases matching TRBD2. From germline, CDR1 is ENHRY and CDR2 SYGVKD. V lost 0 bases, J lost 12 bases, and 5 bases stayed unmatched. This CDR3 is 13 amino acids long. The CDR3 DNA reads as TGTGCCATCAGTGAGTCAGACACGGGGGGGCAGTTCTTC. As protein: CAISESDTGGQFF.

The V and J genes are TRBV5-4 and TRBJ2-7; D may be TRBD1 (6 bases). Germline V gene lookup returns CDR1 SGHNT and CDR2 YYREEE (reference sequence). Trimming stripped 0 bases from V and 0 bases from J, with 7 bases between. This CDR3 is 14 amino acids long. The CDR3 protein is CASSLDRVSYEQYF. The CDR3 DNA follows: TGTGCCAGCAGCTTGGACAGGGTCTCCTACGAGCAGTACTTC.

Only one count was recorded for this clone. J is TRBJ2-5 and V is TRBV2; 8 bases are a match to TRBD1. CDR1 and CDR2 from the germline V gene are SNHLY and FYNNEI. The CDR3 has 13 residues. The V and J ends lost 6 bases and 3 bases, in that order; junction bases with no gene match: 3. The CDR3 bases are TGTGCCAGCAGAAAGGACAGGGAAGAGACCCAGTACTTC. It is translated as CASRKDREETQYF.

V gene TRBV9 combines with J gene TRBJ2-7; the match to TRBD2 covers 9 bases. The CDR3 is made up of 14 amino acids. The J segment lost 6 bases and the V segment lost 7 bases, leaving 11 bases of the junction unmatched. Germline CDR1 and CDR2: SGDLS and YYNGEE. The CDR3 nucleotides read TGTGCCAGCGGGCTGGGGATAGCGGGAGCCGAGCAGTACTTC. Translated: CASGLGIAGAEQYF.

This chain links TRBV7-2 with TRBJ2-1; D perhaps matches TRBD2 (6 bases). Germline CDR1 and CDR2: SGHTA and FQGNSA. V was clipped by 4 bases and J by 11 bases, with 18 bases between them. The CDR3 covers 14 residues. The chain's CDR3 is CASSSMTSFGQQFF. CDR3 DNA: TGTGCCAGCAGCTCTATGACTAGTTTCGGGCAGCAGTTCTTC.

The J gene is TRBJ2-5, the V gene TRBV2; the match to TRBD2 covers 7 bases. Germline assignment: CDR1 SNHLY and CDR2 FYNNEI. Trimming removed 3 bases from V and 3 bases from J; junction bases left unmatched: 4. The CDR3 covers 14 residues. The CDR3 coding sequence is TGTGCCAGCAGTGATTCTAGCGGAAAAGAGACCCAGTACTTC. This codes for CASSDSSGKETQYF.

The chain recombines TRBV5-4 with TRBJ2-7; 7 bases are a match to TRBD1. The CDR3 is made up of 13 amino acids. Per germline, CDR1 SGHNT and CDR2 YYREEE (reference sequence). The J segment lost 6 bases and the V segment lost 6 bases, leaving 9 bases of the junction unmatched. CDR3: CASTSGTEIEQYF. CDR3 sequence (DNA): TGTGCCAGCACTTCGGGGACAGAAATCGAGCAGTACTTC.

V gene TRBV4-1 combines with J gene TRBJ1-1, with TRBD1 matching 7 bases. V was pared by 2 bases and J by 5 bases, with 8 bases of the junction left unmatched. The germline gives CDR1 MGHRA, CDR2 YSYEKL. CDR3 length equals 15 residues. CDR3 region: CASSQPDRDRTEAFF. Here the CDR3 DNA reads TGCGCCAGCAGCCAACCCGACAGGGATCGAACTGAAGCTTTCTTT.

In DNA, the CDR3 is TGCGCCAGCAGCTTGGTCCCACAGGGACCCTCCTACAATGAGCAGTTCTTC. As protein: CASSLVPQGPSYNEQFF. The chain combines TRBV5-1 with TRBJ2-1, with D possibly TRBD1 on 6 matching bases. The V gene lost 0 bases and the J gene lost 0 bases, with 13 bases spanning the gap. This CDR3 comprises 17 residues. Germline V CDR1 and CDR2: SGHRS, YFSETQ. The full variable domain, completed using reference TRBV5-1 and TRBJ2-1, is KAGVTQTPRYLIKTRGQQVTLSCSPISGHRSVSWYQQTPGQGLQFLFEYFSETQRNKGNFPGRFSGRQFSNSRSEMNVSTLELGDSALYLCASSLVPQGPSYNEQFFGPGTRLTVL.

This rearrangement joins TRBV9 to TRBJ2-2; TRBD1 agrees at 9 bases. Germline lookup yields CDR1 SGDLS and CDR2 YYNGEE. The J segment lost 0 bases and the V segment lost 1 base, leaving 4 bases of the junction unmatched. There are 17 residues in the CDR3. Here the CDR3 reads CASSVYTGGANTGELFF. DNA of the CDR3: TGTGCCAGCAGCGTATATACAGGGGGCGCGAACACCGGGGAGCTGTTTTTT.

DNA of the CDR3: TGTGCCAGCAGCTTCGCGGGCGGAATAAGCACAGATACGCAGTATTTT. Its protein is CASSFAGGISTDTQYF. V gene TRBV5-4 combines with J gene TRBJ2-3; D is perhaps TRBD2 (5 bases). Germline V gene sequence: CDR1 SGHNT, CDR2 YYREEE (reference sequence). The CDR3 is made up of 16 amino acids. The V and J ends lost 2 bases and 0 bases respectively, with 13 bases between them.

V usage is TRBV9 and J usage is TRBJ2-2; D possibly corresponds to TRBD1 (6 bases). V was shortened by 6 bases and J by 1 base, with 7 bases between the two germline ends. CDR1 SGDLS and CDR2 YYNGEE come from the germline V gene. The CDR3 length is 13 residues. CDR3 coding DNA: TGTGCCAGCACAGGGGTGAACACCGGGGAGCTGTTTTTT. It encodes CASTGVNTGELFF.

The V and J genes are TRBV7-3 and TRBJ2-1, with no clear D. The germline gives CDR1 SGHTA, CDR2 FQGTGA. V shed 0 bases and J shed 8 bases, with 5 bases lying between them. The CDR3 length is 12 residues. The CDR3 protein is CASSLTTDEQFF. The CDR3, as DNA: TGTGCCAGCAGCTTAACGACGGATGAGCAGTTCTTC.

There are a few counts of this clone. The chain is built from TRBV19 and TRBJ2-7, with unresolved D. The CDR3 runs to 13 residues. In germline, CDR1 is LNHDA, CDR2 SQIVND (reference sequence). V shed 5 bases and J shed 1 base, with 9 bases lying between them. The CDR3 reads CASSDVASYEQYF. Written as DNA, the CDR3 is TGTGCCAGTAGTGACGTGGCTTCCTACGAGCAGTACTTC.

Concerning this clone itself: Within the sample, other DNA sequences also encode this same CDR3. The rearrangement joins TRBV7-3 to TRBJ2-2, with D maybe TRBD1 (6 bases). There are 16 residues in the CDR3. Trimming cost V 2 bases and J 2 bases, with 12 bases left between them. Germline-derived CDR1 and CDR2 are SGHTA and FQGTGA. The CDR3 sequence: CASSLLPGANTGELFF. The CDR3 DNA sequence: TGTGCCAGCAGCTTACTTCCAGGGGCAAACACCGGGGAGCTGTTTTTT.

Here the CDR3 reads CSVSRQDGTEAFF. CDR3 sequence (DNA): TGCAGCGTTAGTAGGCAGGACGGCACTGAAGCTTTCTTT. The V call is TRBV29-1, the J call TRBJ1-1; no definite D call. Trimming removed 5 bases from V and 4 bases from J, with 14 bases in between. The CDR3 sequence is 13 residues long. Germline lookup yields CDR1 SQVTM and CDR2 ANQGSEA. Full variable domain (remainder filled in from reference TRBV29-1 and TRBJ1-1): SAVISQKPSRDICQRGTSLTIQCQVDSQVTMMFWYRQQPGQSLTLIATANQGSEATYESGFVIDKFPISRPNLTFSTLTVSNMSPEDSSIYLCSVSRQDGTEAFFGQGTRLTVV.

The chain couples TRBV28 to TRBJ1-4; TRBD1 aligns across 8 bases. With V trimmed by 8 bases and J by 4 bases, 9 bases remained unmatched. Germline CDR1 MDHEN, CDR2 SYDVKM. This CDR3 contains 15 residues. CDR3 region: CASFRAGGINEKLFF. The CDR3 region has the DNA TGTGCCAGCTTTCGGGCAGGGGGCATTAATGAAAAACTGTTTTTT.

The rearrangement links TRBV10-3 to TRBJ2-3, with 8 bases matching TRBD2. This CDR3 contains 19 residues. Germline CDR1 reads ENHRY; CDR2 reads SYGVKD. The V and J ends lost 5 bases and 0 bases, in that order; junction bases with no gene match: 16. The CDR3 nucleotides read TGTGCCATCAGTTTATGGAGCGGGAGACCTAGAATAAGCACAGATACGCAGTATTTT. Its protein is CAISLWSGRPRISTDTQYF.

V usage is TRBV9 and J usage is TRBJ2-7; D call uncertain. Germline V lookup: CDR1 SGDLS, CDR2 YYNGEE. The V and J ends lost 0 bases and 2 bases respectively, with 9 bases between them. The CDR3 totals 14 residues. CDR3 coding DNA: TGTGCCAGCAGCGTAGCTACTGAACCCTACGAGCAGTACTTC. The encoded protein is CASSVATEPYEQYF.